This TCR beta chain came from a study of T cell changes during pregnancy in multiple sclerosis. Some clones are missing from TCRdb's copy, which holds only in-frame ones; the method was immunoSEQ multiplex PCR. The sample yields about 70,000 clones, about 94% seen once. The CDR3 is made up of 13 amino acids. The J gene is TRBJ1-2, the V gene TRBV21-1; TRBD1, the table's D call, lacks a check against the DNA. TRBV21-1 is designated a pseudogene. This sequence originates from a female donor with multiple sclerosis, enrolled in a pregnancy study. The sequencing here drew on peripheral blood, taken in the third trimester of pregnancy. The CDR3 DNA is TGTGCCTGGGAGGACAGGGGTAGGTATGGCTACACCTTC. Translated: CAWEDRGRYGYTF.